This TCR beta chain emerged from a study of long-term antiretroviral therapy in people with HIV. Overall study findings and caveats: Following ART, diversity rose but still fell short of transplant donor controls.

An immunoSEQ assay, version v3.0, was performed at survey level. Sequencing was designed to cover 40,000-50,000 T-cell genomes in each sample. Clones were read by immunoSEQ multiplex PCR, and TCRdb kept only the in-frame ones, dropping some. This table holds tens of thousands of clones, around 93% found once. Regarding this clone: Its antigen is unknown.

The CDR3 is 14 amino acids. J gave up 1 base and V 2 bases, and 1 base lay outside the gene matches. Germline V gene lookup returns CDR1 MNHEY and CDR2 SVGAGI. Material: unsorted PBMCs, obtained 5.3 years after starting antiretroviral therapy. The chain links TRBV6-5 to TRBJ1-1; 7 bases fit TRBD1. The receptor's source is a man aged 45-65 years with HIV. CDR3 DNA: TGTGCCAGCAGTTACCGGACAGGGAACACTGAAGCTTTCTTT. As protein: CASSYRTGNTEAFF.